This record concerns one T cell receptor (beta chain) sequence. The data stem from a study of blood T cell repertoires in COVID-19. The wider study: Sites across the United States, Italy and Spain contributed samples from acute and convalescent COVID-19. PBMCs, B-cell-depleted T cells, or T cells were the source of the cDNA or gDNA that made up the material.

There are 12 residues in the CDR3. V was clipped by 6 bases and J by 4 bases, with 7 bases between them. Germline lookup yields CDR1 MNHEY and CDR2 SVGEGT. Original data processing: Counts of nucleated cells, estimated from reference gene primer amplification, were obtained. Some clones are missing from TCRdb's copy, which holds only in-frame ones; the method was immunoSEQ multiplex PCR. V and J calls and clone size come straight from that table; D and trimming were deduced from the DNA. The sample shows around 180,000 clones, about nine tenths of them seen only once. This receptor was taken from a man aged 60 to 69 with acute or convalescent COVID-19. The V and J genes are TRBV6-2 or TRBV6-3 and TRBJ2-1; D ambiguous. The sample taken for sequencing was peripheral blood. This CDR3 reads CASSELYNEQFF. DNA for the CDR3: TGTGCCAGCAGCGAGCTTTACAATGAGCAGTTCTTC.